Each of the 23 T cell receptor beta chains below was sequenced from the same sample in a study of shared clonotypes between healthy human individuals (dated by TCRdb to between 2020 and 2021). CD8 naive samples consisted of CD45RO-negative cells that were positively selected for CCR7, yielding a CD45RA+CCR7+ population without TemRA cells. Library construction relied on the immunoSEQ multiplex PCR assay. This immuneACCESS table, as held by TCRdb, lists in-frame sequences with V and J called but not all clones. Of the missing ones, under half trace to an unresolved V gene in checked studies; the others have no known cause. The sample table holds millions of clones, of which about 95% were seen once. The ten largest account for 0.85% to 1.3% of the sample. The sequencing input was naive CD8+ T cells sorted from blood. The cell subset or site label of this sample denotes: CD45RA+CCR7+. All receptors come from a man between 18 and 29 years old in good health.

This rearrangement joins TRBV28 to TRBJ1-2; D call uncertain. The CDR3 runs 15 residues. The V end was cut by 5 bases, the J end by 0 bases, with 13 bases between. Germline V gene data show CDR1 as MDHEN and CDR2 as SYDVKM. CDR3 DNA: TGTGCCAGCAGTCCGCGGACGGAAGCTAACTATGGCTACACCTTC. Amino acids: CASSPRTEANYGYTF.

On this clone: Sequence at one end of the junction differs from germline and may be a read error. The chain links TRBV28 to TRBJ2-7, with TRBD1 matching over 7 bases. There are 16 residues in the CDR3. Germline V CDR1 and CDR2: MDHEN, SYDVKM. The CDR3, as DNA: TGTGCCAGCAGTTCAGAGATCCGGGACAGATCCTATGAGCAGTACTTC. It yields the protein CASSSEIRDRSYEQYF.

The chain combines TRBV28 with TRBJ2-7; 11 bases are shared with TRBD2. This CDR3 has 15 residues. Germline assignment: CDR1 MDHEN and CDR2 SYDVKM. V shed 3 bases, J shed 1 base, and the junction held 2 bases outside the gene matches. CDR3 loop: CASSLGTSGSYEQYF. As DNA, the CDR3 is TGTGCCAGCAGTTTGGGGACTAGCGGATCCTACGAGCAGTACTTC.

The chain is built from TRBV2 and TRBJ2-2; 11 bases are a match to TRBD2. Trimming at V came to 6 bases and at J to 0 bases, leaving 9 bases not matched to a gene. CDR1 and CDR2 (germline): SNHLY, FYNNEI. CDR3 size: 18 residues. CDR3 in DNA: TGTGCCAGCAGCCTGACTAGCGGGGAAAGCGCGAACACCGGGGAGCTGTTTTTT. Translating it yields CASSLTSGESANTGELFF.

The chain recombines TRBV9 with TRBJ2-3; D may be TRBD1 or TRBD2 (7 bases each). The CDR3 has 15 amino acids. V was trimmed by 4 bases and J by 5 bases, leaving 17 bases between them. Germline assignment: CDR1 SGDLS and CDR2 YYNGEE. In DNA form, the CDR3 reads TGTGCCAGCAGCCACCAGGGGGGGGGCCGAGATACGCAGTATTTT. Translating gives CASSHQGGGRDTQYF.

This chain joins TRBV5-6 and TRBJ2-5; D is unresolved. V was cut by 0 bases and J by 4 bases, with 7 bases left in between. This CDR3 spans 13 amino acids. The germline V gene encodes CDR1 SGHDT and CDR2 YYEEEE. This chain's CDR3 is CASSLDVGETQYF. CDR3 in DNA: TGTGCCAGCAGCTTGGATGTGGGAGAGACCCAGTACTTC.

This chain links TRBV28 with TRBJ2-7; 7 nucleotides line up with TRBD1. This CDR3 is 14 amino acids long. V lost 6 bases to trimming and J lost 2 bases; unmatched junction nucleotides: 7. CDR1 MDHEN and CDR2 SYDVKM come from the germline V gene. This chain's CDR3 is CASRTGQVTYEQYF. In DNA, the CDR3 is TGTGCCAGCAGGACCGGACAGGTAACCTACGAGCAGTACTTC. The whole variable domain, remainder taken from reference TRBV28 and TRBJ2-7, is DVKVTQSSRYLVKRTGEKVFLECVQDMDHENMFWYRQDPGLGLRLIYFSYDVKMKEKGDIPEGYSVSREKKERFSLILESASTNQTSMYLCASRTGQVTYEQYFGPGTRLTVT.

This chain uses TRBV27 with TRBJ2-3, with TRBD1 matching over 8 bases. The CDR3 spans 15 residues. Per germline, CDR1 MNHEY and CDR2 SMNVEV (reference sequence). J lost 2 bases, V lost 5 bases, and 6 bases had no gene match. CDR3 sequence: CASSGRQGPTDTQYF. As DNA, the CDR3 is TGTGCCAGCAGTGGGAGACAGGGGCCCACAGATACGCAGTATTTT.

The chain is built from TRBV7-2 and TRBJ2-3, with 8 bases identical to TRBD2. V lost 2 bases and J lost 5; bases outside the gene matches: 6. The germline V gene encodes CDR1 SGHTA and CDR2 FQGNSA. The CDR3 extends over 15 amino acids. CDR3 nucleotide sequence: TGTGCCAGCAGCTTACTTGCGGGGGGTCTAGATACGCAGTATTTT. It encodes CASSLLAGGLDTQYF.

The CDR3: CSVEDPAVENTGELFF. The CDR3 DNA sequence: TGCAGCGTTGAAGACCCTGCCGTGGAGAACACCGGGGAGCTGTTTTTT. The rearrangement uses TRBV29-1 and TRBJ2-2; no firm D call. Germline values: CDR1 SQVTM, CDR2 ANQGSEA. This CDR3 region has 16 residues. With 0 bases removed from V and 1 base from J, the gap between germline ends came to 12 bases.

Remarks on this clone: The same CDR3 also results from other DNA sequences found in this sample. The V call is TRBV9, the J call TRBJ2-7; D is ambiguous. The V gene's germline CDR1 is SGDLS and CDR2 YYNGEE. The CDR3 contains 11 residues. V was clipped by 4 bases and J by 4 bases, with 6 bases between them. CDR3 nucleotides: TGTGCCAGCAGCTCGTCGTACGAGCAGTACTTC. Its protein is CASSSSYEQYF.

J is TRBJ2-7 and V is TRBV2; D is undetermined. The CDR3 covers 14 residues. The V end lost 3 bases, the J end lost 3 bases, and 12 bases lay between the germline ends. Germline V gene lookup returns CDR1 SNHLY and CDR2 FYNNEI. The CDR3 DNA sequence: TGTGCCAGCAGTGAGTTAAATCTGCGCTACGAGCAGTACTTC. It translates to CASSELNLRYEQYF.

The J gene is TRBJ1-1, the V gene TRBV28; 8 nucleotides align to TRBD1. After removal of 6 bases from V and 12 bases from J, the junction contained 18 bases not matched to a gene. The CDR3 contains 15 residues. In germline, CDR1 is MDHEN, CDR2 SYDVKM. The CDR3 protein is CASRDLMDRALQTFF. The CDR3 coding sequence is TGTGCCAGCAGGGATTTAATGGACAGGGCTTTACAGACTTTCTTT.

A single count supports this clone. The chain joins TRBV5-4 to TRBJ2-7, with 10 bases aligning to TRBD1. CDR1 is SGHNT, CDR2 YYREEE, per germline (reference sequence). Losses at the gene ends were 1 base for V and 5 bases for J; bases not matched to a gene: 6. The CDR3 covers 15 residues. The CDR3 bases are TGTGCCAGCAGCTTGATGGGACAGGGGATCCACGAGCAGTACTTC. The encoded protein is CASSLMGQGIHEQYF.

This chain connects TRBV19 to TRBJ2-7; D remains unclear. The V and J ends lost 5 bases and 2 bases respectively, with 13 bases between them. Germline V gives CDR1 LNHDA, CDR2 SQIVND (reference sequence). The CDR3 has 14 amino acids. The CDR3 bases are TGTGCCAGTAGTCCGACGGGCTGGACCTACGAGCAGTACTTC. Translated, it gives CASSPTGWTYEQYF.

The V gene is TRBV30, the J gene TRBJ1-5; D is possibly TRBD1 (5 bases). Trimming took 0 bases from V and 3 from J, leaving 9 bases between them. The CDR3 runs to 14 residues. Germline loops: CDR1 GTSNPN, CDR2 SVGIG (reference sequence). The CDR3 DNA reads as TGTGCCTGGAGTGTAGACAGTTTCAATCAGCCCCAGCATTTT. Amino acids: CAWSVDSFNQPQHF.

The gene calls are TRBV19 and TRBJ2-5; 8 bases are shared with TRBD2. The DNA end favors TRBJ2-7, so the J call may be wrong. CDR3 length: 14 amino acids. Germline V gene data show CDR1 as LNHDA and CDR2 as SQIVND (reference sequence). CDR3 coding DNA: TGTGCCAGTAGTATCGGGGGGGTCGTGAACGAGCAGTACTTC. Translated: CASSIGGVVNEQYF.

The chain recombines TRBV11-2 with TRBJ2-1, with D tentatively TRBD2 (5 bases). The germline V gene has CDR1 SGHAT and CDR2 FQNNGV. Trimming took 6 bases from V and 5 from J, leaving 14 bases between them. This CDR3 is 14 amino acids long. In nucleotides, the CDR3 is TGTGCCAGCAGGGAACGGGGTTCCCACAATGAGCAGTTCTTC. Amino acids: CASRERGSHNEQFF.

V gene TRBV4-3 combines with J gene TRBJ1-2; D not resolved. V lost 1 base and J lost 2, with 14 bases in between. CDR3 length: 16 amino acids. Germline assignment: CDR1 LGHNA and CDR2 YSLEER. The CDR3 spells CASSQVWGGLNYGYTF. In DNA form, the CDR3 reads TGCGCCAGCAGCCAAGTCTGGGGAGGGTTGAACTATGGCTACACCTTC.

The rearrangement joins TRBV1 to TRBJ2-7; TRBD2 is the table's D call, not checked against the DNA. TRBV1 constitutes a pseudogene. The CDR3 totals 16 residues. The CDR3 DNA reads TGCACCAGCCGGAGGACTAGCGGGAGGGCCAGCTACGAGCAGTACTTC. Translating gives CTSRRTSGRASYEQYF.

V is TRBV5-6 and J is TRBJ2-3; 8 bases fit TRBD2. This CDR3 is built from 16 residues. Looked up from germline, CDR1 is SGHDT and CDR2 is YYEEEE. V lost 1 base, J lost 2 bases, and 6 bases stayed unmatched. The CDR3 here is CASSLFLAGSTDTQYF. The CDR3 region has the DNA TGTGCCAGCAGCTTGTTTCTAGCGGGTTCCACAGATACGCAGTATTTT.

This sequence joins TRBV7-2 and TRBJ2-1; possibly TRBD1 or TRBD2 for D (6 bases each). V dropped 5 bases and J dropped 7 bases, with 18 bases sitting between them. The CDR3 is 15 amino acids. Germline V gives CDR1 SGHTA, CDR2 FQGNSA. The CDR3 DNA reads TGTGCCAGCAGCCCGACACTAGGGGGGAGGAATGAGCAGTTCTTC. Its translation: CASSPTLGGRNEQFF.

The chain carries TRBV5-6 and TRBJ2-5; D is uncertain. CDR3 length: 16 residues. Deletions cut 3 bases from V and 2 bases from J, with 17 bases between. Germline values: CDR1 SGHDT, CDR2 YYEEEE. The chain's CDR3 is CASSSLGQAPQETQYF. Here the CDR3 DNA reads TGTGCCAGCAGCTCCTTAGGCCAGGCCCCTCAAGAGACCCAGTACTTC.